The rows below give T cell receptor beta chains drawn from one sample of a study of cytomegalovirus exposure and HLA in healthy donors. Profiling relied on immunoSEQ multiplex PCR, and the TCRdb table lists in-frame clones only, not all of them. This sample yields under 85,000 clones, of which roughly 95% are seen a single time; 2.5% to 3.5% belongs to the top ten. The sequenced sample consisted of PBMCs. These receptors all stem from a woman aged 18 to 35 in good health and CMV-seropositive. CDR3s include the opening cysteine and the closing phenylalanine or tryptophan. Fields, in order: D gene, J gene, V gene, clone size, CDR3 DNA, CDR3 protein. D genes are given only for firm matches. Some rows mark clone size as missing; the rest say once, few, many or name a class of expanded clone.

>TRBD1|TRBJ2-7|TRBV19|.
TGTGCCAGTAGTTCCCGGGCCCCTCCACAGGGGAACGAGCAGTACTTC
CASSSRAPPQGNEQYF
>TRBD2|TRBJ2-3|TRBV18|.
TGTGCCAGCTCACCGGGACTAGCGGGAGTAGGAGATACGCAGTATTTT
CASSPGLAGVGDTQYF
>TRBD2|TRBJ2-1|TRBV28|once
TGTGCCAGCAGTTTCCTGGGGACTAGCGGGGAGGCGGGTGAGCAGTTCTTC
CASSFLGTSGEAGEQFF
>TRBD2|TRBJ2-7|TRBV6-6|once
TGTGCCACCAGGGGACCTGCTAGCGGGAGATCCTACGAGCAGTACTTC
CATRGPASGRSYEQYF
>.|TRBJ2-7|TRBV7-6|.
TGTGCCAGCAGCATTACACCGAACTCCTACGAGCAGTACTTC
CASSITPNSYEQYF
>.|TRBJ1-4|TRBV4-3|.
TGCGCCAGCAGCCAAGGGACGCTTGGGGGGGAAAAACTGTTTTTT
CASSQGTLGGEKLFF
>TRBD2|TRBJ2-2|TRBV5-1|once
TGCGCCAGCAGCGCCAGACTAGCGGGAGATACCGGGGAGCTGTTTTTT
CASSARLAGDTGELFF
>.|TRBJ1-3|TRBV5-1|once
TGCGCCAGCAGCTTGGCCCCAGGCTCCGGAAACACCATATATTTT
CASSLAPGSGNTIYF
>.|TRBJ2-4|TRBV5-6|.
TGTGCCAGCAGGACTACAGGGATAGCCAAAAACATTCAGTACTTC
CASRTTGIAKNIQYF
>.|TRBJ2-3|TRBV7-2|.
TGTGCCAGCAGCTTGTCCGGCCCCAGGGGCCCAGATACGCAGTATTTT
CASSLSGPRGPDTQYF
>TRBD1|TRBJ2-3|TRBV7-2|once
TGTGCCAGCAGCCCCGGACAGGGACCCCCAGATACGCAGTATTTT
CASSPGQGPPDTQYF
>.|TRBJ1-2|TRBV4-3|few
TGCGCCAGCAGCCCGGAACCAGGAATCGGCTACACCTTC
CASSPEPGIGYTF
>.|TRBJ2-5|TRBV4-1|once
TGCGCCAGCAGCCAAAACTTAAGGGGGAGAGAGACCCAGTACTTC
CASSQNLRGRETQYF
>TRBD2|TRBJ2-3|TRBV15|.
TGTGCCACCAGCAGAGATATTGCGGGGGGGGCCCTGGGTTTTGGGCAGTATTTT
CATSRDIAGGALGFGQYF
>.|TRBJ2-7|TRBV29-1|.
TGCAGCGTTGAAGAGGGAGGTTACGAGCAGTACTTC
CSVEEGGYEQYF
>.|TRBJ1-1|TRBV19|.
TGTGCCAGTAGTATAGGGAGGGGTACTGAAGCTTTCTTT
CASSIGRGTEAFF
>TRBD2|TRBJ2-3|TRBV5-1|.
TGCGCCAGCAGCTTGACTAGCGGCGCCCCTAGCACAGATACGCAGTATTTT
CASSLTSGAPSTDTQYF
>.|TRBJ2-7|TRBV27|.
TGTGCCAGCAGTTTAGGCGGGGTCGGAACCTACGAGCAGTACTTC
CASSLGGVGTYEQYF
>.|TRBJ1-1|TRBV16|.
TGTGCCAGCAGCGAGATGCCTGAAGCTTTCTTT
CASSEMPEAFF
>.|TRBJ1-3|TRBV7-9|.
TGTGCCAGCAGCTCCGGGACAGGAAACACCATATATTTT
CASSSGTGNTIYF
>.|TRBJ1-1|TRBV5-6|.
TGTGCCAGCAGCTTGGTAGAGGGCGGGAACACTGAAGCTTTCTTT
CASSLVEGGNTEAFF
>.|TRBJ1-1|TRBV2|.
TGTGCCAGCAGTTTGCTCGGTGAGGCTTTCTTT
CASSLLGEAFF
>TRBD2|TRBJ2-5|TRBV2|once
TGTGCCAGCCAACTAGCGGGGGGGCAGGAGACCCAGTACTTC
CASQLAGGQETQYF
>TRBD2|TRBJ2-7|TRBV7-2|few
TGTGCCAGCAGCTTAATGGCGGGAGTCTACGAGCAGTACTTC
CASSLMAGVYEQYF
>TRBD2|TRBJ2-6|TRBV4-2|.
TGTGCCAGCAGCCAAGGGATCCTAGCGGGGGGTTCCTCTGGGGCCAACGTCCTGACTTTC
CASSQGILAGGSSGANVLTF
>.|TRBJ2-4|TRBV2|.
TGTGCCAGCAGACAGGGAAGAGCCATTCAGTACTTC
CASRQGRAIQYF
>TRBD1|TRBJ2-1|TRBV7-2|.
TGTGCCAGCAGCTTAGTTACCGGGACAGGGGGTGATGAGCAGTTCTTC
CASSLVTGTGGDEQFF
>.|TRBJ1-1|TRBV11-1|.
TGTGCCAGCAGCTTGGGCAGAATGAACACTGAAGCTTTCTTT
CASSLGRMNTEAFF
>TRBD2|TRBJ2-3|TRBV10-3|.
TGTGCCATCAGTGAGCGCCGGGGGGACACAGATACGCAGTATTTT
CAISERRGDTDTQYF
>.|TRBJ2-7|TRBV6-6|.
TGTGCCAGCAGGTCGGGCGGGTACGAGCAGTACTTC
CASRSGGYEQYF
>.|TRBJ1-1|TRBV30|.
TGTGCCTGGAGTGTTCGGGACACTGAAGCTTTCTTT
CAWSVRDTEAFF
>.|TRBJ1-1|TRBV2|.
TGTGCCAGCAGTGATAGGGGCCCGTTTGAAGCTTTCTTT
CASSDRGPFEAFF
>TRBD1|TRBJ1-1|TRBV11-3|once
TGTGCCAGCAGCAAGTATGACAGGGGAGGAGTGAACACTGAAGCTTTCTTT
CASSKYDRGGVNTEAFF
>.|TRBJ1-4|TRBV19|.
TGTGCCAGTAGTCAGGGATCGCGGACTAATGAAAAACTGTTTTTT
CASSQGSRTNEKLFF
>.|TRBJ1-4|TRBV6-4|.
TGTGCCAGCAGTGCCTTCGGTTTTGGGGCCAATGAAAAACTGTTTTTT
CASSAFGFGANEKLFF
>.|TRBJ2-5|TRBV7-2|.
TGTGCCAGCAGCTTAGAAACTAGACAAGAGACCCAGTACTTC
CASSLETRQETQYF
>TRBD2|TRBJ2-1|TRBV28|.
TGTGCCAGCAGTTTACCCGGACTAGCGTCCTATGAGCAGTTCTTC
CASSLPGLASYEQFF
>.|TRBJ2-1|TRBV6-1|.
TGTGCCAGCAGCCGCAGGGATAGTGAGCAGTTCTTC
CASSRRDSEQFF
>.|TRBJ2-3|TRBV11-3|.
TGTGCCAGCAGCTCCGCCCCGGAGGGGACCGTTTCAGATACGCAGTATTTT
CASSSAPEGTVSDTQYF
>TRBD2|TRBJ2-7|TRBV5-1|.
TGCGCCAGCAGCTTGGTCCCGGGACTAGGAGAAAGGGAGCAGTACTTC
CASSLVPGLGEREQYF
>.|TRBJ1-1|TRBV13|once
TGTGCCAGCAGTTCCGCAGGGACTGAAGCTTTCTTT
CASSSAGTEAFF
>.|TRBJ2-3|TRBV9|.
TGTGCCAGCAGCCGCCGAGGTGGCACAGATACGCAGTATTTT
CASSRRGGTDTQYF
>TRBD1|TRBJ1-6|TRBV25-1|.
TGTGCCAGCACCCTGACAGGGGGCAGATCACCCCTCCACTTT
CASTLTGGRSPLHF
>.|TRBJ2-7|TRBV7-3|once
TGTGCCAGCAGCTTCGACAGGACCTACGAGCAGTACTTC
CASSFDRTYEQYF
>TRBD1|TRBJ2-1|TRBV4-1|.
TGCGCCAGCAGCCCCCTCTACCCCCCGGGACAGCCCCCCAATGAGCAGTTCTTC
CASSPLYPPGQPPNEQFF
>TRBD2|TRBJ2-2|TRBV5-1|once
TGCGCCAGCACCCCGGGAGGGAACACCGGGGAGCTGTTTTTT
CASTPGGNTGELFF
>.|TRBJ1-1|TRBV6-5|.
TGTGCCAGCAGTTACTCGGAGGATCCGAACACTGAAGCTTTCTTT
CASSYSEDPNTEAFF